One and the same sample provided the 2 T cell receptor beta chains below, sequenced in a study of cytomegalovirus exposure and HLA in healthy donors. Primers included in the PCR were 60 Vbeta and 13 Jbeta primers. Some clones are missing from TCRdb's copy, which holds only in-frame ones; the method was immunoSEQ multiplex PCR. The sample carries about 110,000 clones, roughly 74% recorded once. The sample taken for sequencing was PBMCs. The receptors originated from a man aged 40-49 years in good health and CMV-seronegative.

The chain couples TRBV7-8 to TRBJ2-1; maybe TRBD2 (6 bases). Germline V lookup: CDR1 SGHVS, CDR2 FQNEAQ. Between the trimmed V and J ends, which lost 1 base and 6 bases, there was a span of 13 bases. CDR3 length: 15 amino acids. The CDR3 here is CASSLVRVRGNEQFF. Here the CDR3 DNA reads TGTGCCAGCAGCTTAGTCAGGGTGCGGGGCAATGAGCAGTTCTTC.

This chain connects TRBV4-1 to TRBJ2-7; TRBD1 aligns across 8 bases. The CDR3 covers 16 residues. Losses at the gene ends were 0 bases for V and 1 base for J; bases not matched to a gene: 5. The germline V gene has CDR1 MGHRA and CDR2 YSYEKL. CDR3 DNA sequence: TGCGCCAGCAGCCAAGATTTCGGGACAGGATCCTACGAGCAGTACTTC. This sequence encodes CASSQDFGTGSYEQYF.